This T cell receptor (beta chain) was profiled in a study of cytomegalovirus exposure and HLA in healthy donors. V was pared by 0 bases and J by 5 bases, with 13 bases between. The germline CDR1 and CDR2 sequences are MNHEY and SVGAGI. The CDR3 totals 15 residues. A multiplex PCR was run with 60 Vbeta primers and 13 Jbeta primers. Profiling relied on immunoSEQ multiplex PCR, and the TCRdb table lists in-frame clones only, not all of them. Of 100,000 to 120,000 clones listed, around 80% are singletons. The TCR sequence derives from a man aged 30-40 years in good health and CMV-seropositive. The source material was PBMCs. The chain is built from TRBV6-5 and TRBJ2-5; D may be TRBD2 (6 bases). CDR3 amino acids: CASSYSNGGQETQYF. CDR3 nucleotides: TGTGCCAGCAGTTACTCGAATGGAGGGCAGGAGACCCAGTACTTC.